This T cell receptor (beta chain) appears in the sequencing data of a study of massively parallel sequencing of T cell beta chains (dated by TCRdb to the late 2000s). Notes on the research overall: Using 5'-RACE, Illumina short-read sequencing and a dedicated short-read assembly strategy, the study profiled the diversity of human TCR beta CDR3 in peripheral blood. Here is what the overall study found, with its caveats: The length of CDR3 beta varied from 21 to 81 nucleotides, with the peak at 45 nucleotides. A single sequence read supported most clonotypes (about three fifths of the roughly 34,000), and this single-read support could in principle inflate apparent diversity. Because the RNA was pooled from many donors, the results reflect population-average clonotype abundance rather than any individual repertoire. A unique TRBV gene could be assigned to only about 23,000 (about 70%) of the clonotypes. Preferential PCR amplification of some TRBV and TRBJ sequences may have skewed the reported gene usage frequencies. Among roughly 35,000 distinct clonotypes, approximately 65% of clonotypes but only approximately 20% of assemblies were accounted for by single-copy clonotypes. TRBV usage was found to range from 0.01% for TRBV17 to 24.6% for TRBV20-1, and TRBJ usage was found to range from around 1.5% for TRBJ2-6 to less than 20% for TRBJ2-1. In subsampling, clonotype counts increased linearly with read number, which indicated that sequencing depth was far from saturation.

The listed sequencing device is Illumina Genome Analyzer II. Two rounds of nested PCR with TRBC1/TRBC2-specific primers yielded a RACE product of about 520 bp, which was gel-purified. A TRBC-specific primer and a template-switching oligonucleotide were used to make first-strand cDNA, with the template-switching oligonucleotide providing a 5' anchor for RACE. Because the RACE amplicon was too long to sequence directly with short reads, the RACE amplicon was concatemerized by ligation and then sheared by sonication. PAGE was used to isolate a size fraction of 100 to 300 bp, and that fraction then underwent shotgun sequencing on the Illumina platform. In separate sequencing runs on an Illumina GAII, 18.8 million 36-nt reads and 21.7 million 50-nt single-end reads were generated. The paper's data handling went like this. Assembly of the roughly 41 million pooled reads was done with iSSAKE, using the parameters -m 15, -o 2 and -r 0.7. Reads that aligned to the ends of Ensembl TRBV gene predictions and carried unmatched junctional bases were used to seed de novo CDR3 beta assemblies. Clonotype abundance was estimated from the number of matching assembled contigs rather than from raw read depth. After about 2,100 (roughly 5.9%) of the assembled clonotypes were removed for having in-frame stop codons, around 35,000 productive clonotypes remained. Of the approximately 300 unique TCR sequences obtained by Sanger sequencing of cloned RACE products, approximately 69% were also present in the Illumina assembly. TCRdb cleaned the public reads at Q25 with fastp, built clones with MiXCR and kept in-frame beta chains. Entries that share a CDR3 protein sequence are merged under the most common genes and DNA. The V and J calls were determined by TCRdb, not by the authors. This sample comprises under 4,500 distinct CDR3 sequences, roughly two fifths of them detected only once. The ten largest clonotypes hold about 3% of the sample.

As for this clonotype: Which antigen it targets is not known. Base qualities are not at hand, and no much larger clone is one base apart.

V is reduced by 0 bases and J by 2 bases, leaving a spacing of 9 bases between them. The CDR3 goes from the cysteine to the phenylalanine over 15 residues. Kept here is only the CDR3 DNA, which spans 45 bases and is read in frame from base 1. In the germline V gene, CDR1 corresponds to MNHEY and CDR2 to SVGEGT. The donor pool comprised 300 to 450 males and some 160 females, all aged roughly 18 to 45 years. From 165 liters of pooled peripheral blood, peripheral leukocyte polyA+ RNA was isolated. The starting material was a commercial mRNA preparation from normal human peripheral blood leukocytes pooled from 510 or so individuals.

The rearrangement combines TRBV6-2 or TRBV6-3 with TRBJ2-3; the D gene is perhaps TRBD1, on 6 matching bases. This receptor was obtained from a pool of human donors in good health; the sample was commercial RNA pooled from many donors. Sequences were obtained from commercial RNA from peripheral blood pooled from many donors. The CDR3 region has the sequence CASSYSTGHTDTQYF. The DNA sequence is as follows: TGTGCCAGCAGTTACTCGACAGGCCACACAGATACGCAGTATTTT.